The next 16 T cell receptor beta chains were all read from a single sample in a study of spatial heterogeneity in lung cancer. TCRdb fed the 5' RACE reads into MiXCR, producing one record per CDR3 protein. The sample shows about 120,000 distinct CDR3 sequences, over 9% of them seen only once. Time point specified: blood at routine non-recurrence follow-up after resection. From tumor, nontumor lung or frozen PBMC, whole RNA was taken unsorted for sequencing. The material sequenced was PBMCs, taken at follow-up. These receptors originate from a male donor with early-stage non-small cell lung cancer.

This clonotype was picked up a small number of times. The V gene is TRBV28, the J gene TRBJ2-5; D is undetermined. Trimming shortened V by 6 bases and J by 6 bases, and 11 bases separated the two germline ends. The CDR3 totals 12 residues. Germline V gene lookup returns CDR1 MDHEN and CDR2 SYDVKM. The CDR3 sequence is CASSQRVKTQYF. CDR3 nucleotide sequence: TGTGCCAGCAGCCAAAGGGTGAAGACCCAGTACTTC.

In this sample, this clonotype turned up many times. The chain joins TRBV10-3 to TRBJ2-7; unclear D gene. Trimming shortened V by 3 bases and J by 0 bases, and 9 bases separated the two germline ends. In germline, CDR1 is ENHRY, CDR2 SYGVKD. CDR3 size: 14 residues. The CDR3 nucleotides read TGTGCCATCAGTGATCGGCGGACCTCCTACGAGCAGTACTTC. This sequence encodes CAISDRRTSYEQYF.

This clonotype was seen ten or more times. This chain joins TRBV5-1 and TRBJ1-6; 7 nucleotides match TRBD1. Germline CDR1 is SGHRS and CDR2 is YFSETQ. Germline trimming cut 5 bases from V and 7 bases from J; bases unmatched to any gene: 6. This CDR3 spans 14 amino acids. The CDR3 DNA is TGCGCCAGCAGAGCGACGGGACAGAATTCACCCCTCCACTTT. This gives the protein CASRATGQNSPLHF.

This clonotype was picked up one time. This chain uses TRBV20-1 with TRBJ2-5; TRBD2 agrees at 8 bases. Germline trimming cut 0 bases from V and 5 bases from J; bases unmatched to any gene: 8. The germline V gene has CDR1 DFQATT and CDR2 SNEGSKA (reference sequence). The CDR3 is made up of 15 amino acids. The CDR3 DNA reads TGCAGTGCTAGAGACTGGGAGCGGGGGACGGAGACCCAGTACTTC. Encoded protein: CSARDWERGTETQYF.

This clonotype has ten or more counts. The V call is TRBV4-1, the J call TRBJ2-5; TRBD2 is a possible D gene (6 bases). Trimming stripped 7 bases from V and 4 bases from J, with 25 bases between. The CDR3 length is 17 residues. Germline loops: CDR1 MGHRA, CDR2 YSYEKL. CDR3 sequence reads: CASTKGGSGPQGETQYF. The CDR3 coding sequence is TGCGCCAGCACCAAAGGCGGTAGCGGACCCCAAGGAGAGACCCAGTACTTC.

This sequence joins TRBV4-1 and TRBJ2-2; no reliable D call. V lost 3 bases, J lost 6 bases, and 20 bases lay in between. This CDR3 contains 17 residues. Looked up from germline, CDR1 is MGHRA and CDR2 is YSYEKL. CDR3 amino acids: CASSHLLRGIGSGELFF. The CDR3 bases are TGCGCCAGCAGCCACCTCCTCCGAGGTATCGGGTCCGGGGAGCTGTTTTTT.

This clonotype has ten or more counts. The chain joins TRBV28 to TRBJ2-7; D not resolved. The V end lost 7 bases, the J end lost 3 bases, and 16 bases lay between the germline ends. CDR3 length: 14 amino acids. Germline CDR1 reads MDHEN; CDR2 reads SYDVKM. CDR3 coding DNA: TGTGCCAGCACAAGAACTACAGCGTACTACGAGCAGTACTTC. Protein sequence: CASTRTTAYYEQYF.

In this sample, this clonotype turned up many times. Here the CDR3 reads CASSLGSGHQPQHF. The CDR3 nucleotides are TGTGCCAGCAGCTTAGGGTCAGGGCATCAGCCCCAGCATTTT. J is TRBJ1-5 and V is TRBV11-2; a possible D gene is TRBD1 (5 bases). Germline V gene sequence: CDR1 SGHAT, CDR2 FQNNGV. The CDR3 has 14 amino acids. V was trimmed by 1 base and J by 5 bases, leaving 9 bases between them.

This clonotype was seen a handful of times. The junction and the germline gene differ at one end; a read error may be behind it. This chain links TRBV18 with TRBJ2-2; D is possibly TRBD2 (5 bases). The germline CDR1 and CDR2 sequences are KGHSH and LQKENI. CDR3 length: 14 amino acids. CDR3 sequence (DNA): TGTGCCAGCTCACCGTCGGGGAACGCCGGGGAGCTGTTTTTT. This gives the protein CASSPSGNAGELFF.

The table lists this clonotype with a few counts. The chain combines TRBV6-2 or TRBV6-3 with TRBJ2-5, with 9 bases lining up with TRBD2. Germline V CDR1 and CDR2: MNHEY, SVGEGT. V dropped 8 bases and J dropped 3; count of bases not matched to a gene: 16. This CDR3 contains 17 residues. The CDR3: CASRSERGALPKETQYF. The CDR3 DNA reads TGTGCCAGCCGGTCAGAGCGGGGGGCCCTTCCTAAAGAGACCCAGTACTTC.

This rearrangement joins TRBV10-3 to TRBJ2-1, with D possibly being TRBD1 (6 bases). CDR3 size: 12 residues. V was clipped by 0 bases and J by 9 bases, with 6 bases between them. CDR1 is ENHRY and CDR2 is SYGVKD in the germline V gene. Here the CDR3 DNA reads TGTGCCATCAGTGAGTCCAGGGGTGAGCAGTTCTTC. Translating it yields CAISESRGEQFF.

The CDR3 DNA sequence: TGTGCCAGCAGCTTAAAAGCAGGGGGCCCGACCGAAGCTTTCTTT. This gives the protein CASSLKAGGPTEAFF. The V and J genes are TRBV11-2 and TRBJ1-1; TRBD1 aligns across 8 bases. Per germline, CDR1 SGHAT and CDR2 FQNNGV. CDR3 length equals 15 residues. J gave up 8 bases and V 2 bases, and 10 bases lay outside the gene matches.

A few counts support this clonotype. The chain joins TRBV7-2 to TRBJ1-6, with a weak D call TRBD1 (5 bases). V was pared by 1 base and J by 7 bases, with 17 bases between. The CDR3 loop spans 17 amino acids. The germline gives CDR1 SGHTA, CDR2 FQGNSA. As DNA, the CDR3 is TGTGCCAGCAGCTTAGGAGGGAGTCAGGGACGGAATTCACCCCTCCACTTT. Translation gives CASSLGGSQGRNSPLHF.

This clonotype appeared many times. As DNA, the CDR3 is TGCAGCGTTGAGAAAGGCGGTGGGGGGCGCTTGTACGAGCAGTACTTC. This codes for CSVEKGGGGRLYEQYF. The V call is TRBV29-1, the J call TRBJ2-7, with D perhaps assigned TRBD1 or TRBD2 (6 bases each). With 3 bases removed from V and 4 bases from J, the gap between germline ends came to 22 bases. The V gene's germline CDR1 is SQVTM and CDR2 ANQGSEA. The CDR3 is 16 amino acids.

Many counts were recorded for this clonotype. V usage is TRBV29-1 and J usage is TRBJ1-1, with 9 bases lining up with TRBD1. V lost 7 bases, J lost 4 bases, and 1 base stayed unmatched. This CDR3 is built from 11 residues. CDR1 and CDR2 (germline): SQVTM, ANQGSEA. The DNA for the CDR3 is TGCAGCGGGACAGGGGCCACTGAAGCTTTCTTT. Its protein is CSGTGATEAFF.

This clonotype was counted between two and nine times. The chain couples TRBV12-3 or TRBV12-4 to TRBJ1-2; 7 bases are a match to TRBD1. This CDR3 has 17 residues. The V gene end was trimmed by 4 bases and the J gene end by 3 bases; junction bases not matched to a gene: 14. Here the CDR3 DNA reads TGTGCCAGCAGTTCACCGGGACAGTACCAGCAGGACTATGGCTACACCTTC. It translates to CASSSPGQYQQDYGYTF.